The sequence of this TCR beta chain was determined in a study of blood T cell repertoires in COVID-19 (dated by TCRdb to between 2020 and 2021). Some background on the complete study: Samples covering the acute and convalescent phases of COVID-19 were provided by collaborators in the United States, Italy and Spain. The prospective study material was composed of cDNA or gDNA derived from T cells, B-cell-depleted T cells, or PBMCs. The dataset comprised deeply sampled blood TCRbeta repertoires from subjects exposed to, actively infected with, or recovered from COVID-19. The repertoires were made available in a free public database intended to serve as a resource for research on the immune response to SARS-CoV-2. Samples were obtained from the ongoing ImmuneRACE study (first 160 participants) and from about 1,300 subjects provided by 6 global collaborators. Nearly every sample came with metadata listing a de-identified subject ID, COVID-19 status, age in years and sex. Where HLA class I and class II types were available, the types were taken from metadata supplied by the sample provider, not from assay-based typing. Summary of the overall study and its limitations: The quantity of clinical and demographic metadata differed by source and by participant and was supplied without curation.

The germline V gene encodes CDR1 LNHDA and CDR2 SQIVND (reference sequence). V is trimmed back by 5 bases and J by 4 bases, and the junction contains 4 bases that no gene match accounts for. CDR3 length: 14 amino acids, cysteine to phenylalanine. Only the CDR3 region is kept as DNA, spanning 42 bases read in frame from base 1. Comment on this clone: The clone's antigen remains unknown. No clone much larger than this one lies a single base away; base qualities are absent.

The collaborating institutions used their own protocols to collect whole blood in K2EDTA tubes. For TCRbeta analysis, collaborators shipped samples as frozen whole blood, isolated PBMCs, or DNA extracted from either of those sample types. TCRbeta CDR3 regions were amplified from genomic DNA by means of the immunoSEQ Assay, a bias-controlled multiplex PCR. The paper's data handling went like this. The number of nucleated cells in each sample was estimated from the amplification of reference gene primers within the assay. To quantify the absolute abundance of each unique TCRbeta CDR3 rearrangement, sequence reads were collapsed and filtered. For each sample, productive Simpson clonality was calculated as the square root of Simpson's diversity index across productive rearrangements. TCRdb stores this immuneACCESS table with in-frame sequences only. Part of the clones is absent; in the studies checked, under half of the shortfall reflects unresolved V genes, and no reason is known for the rest. V and J calls and clone size are copied from that table; D and trimming were computed from the DNA. This sample is represented by around 220,000 clones; more than 65% of them were singletons. The ten largest account for approximately 4% of the sample.

The sequenced material came from peripheral blood. This chain joins TRBV19 to TRBJ2-1, and 8 bases in between align with TRBD2. The receptor was derived from a woman between 40 and 55 years old with active or convalescent COVID-19. DNA sequence: TGTGCCAGTAGTTGGGGACTAGGGTACAATGAGCAGTTCTTC. Its amino acids are CASSWGLGYNEQFF.